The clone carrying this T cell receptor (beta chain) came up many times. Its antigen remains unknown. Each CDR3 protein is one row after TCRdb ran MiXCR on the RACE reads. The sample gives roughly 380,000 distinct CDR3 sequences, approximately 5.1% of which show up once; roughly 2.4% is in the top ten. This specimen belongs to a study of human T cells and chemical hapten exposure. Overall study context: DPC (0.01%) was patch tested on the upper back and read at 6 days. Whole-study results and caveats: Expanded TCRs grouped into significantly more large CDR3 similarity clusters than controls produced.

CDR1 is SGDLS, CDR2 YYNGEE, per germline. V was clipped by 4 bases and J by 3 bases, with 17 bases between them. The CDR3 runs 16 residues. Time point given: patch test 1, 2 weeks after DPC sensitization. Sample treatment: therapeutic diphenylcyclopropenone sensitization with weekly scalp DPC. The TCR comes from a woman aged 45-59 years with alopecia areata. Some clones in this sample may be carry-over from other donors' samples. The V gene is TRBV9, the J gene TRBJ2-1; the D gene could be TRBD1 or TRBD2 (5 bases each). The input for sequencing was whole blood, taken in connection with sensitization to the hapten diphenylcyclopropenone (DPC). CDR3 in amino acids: CASSPEGRAVYNEQFF. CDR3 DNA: TGTGCCAGCAGCCCCGAGGGGCGGGCCGTCTACAATGAGCAGTTCTTC.